What follows is one TCR beta chain and its context. This specimen comes from a study of shared clonotypes between healthy human individuals. CDR3 length: 16 amino acids. J was trimmed by 9 bases and V by 5 bases; bases with no gene match: 13. The germline gives CDR1 MNHEY, CDR2 SMNVEV (reference sequence). Using immunoSEQ multiplex PCR, the repertoire was profiled, and TCRdb retains in-frame clones only, with some absent. The sample contains roughly 480,000 clones, around 79% of which appear only once. Source material: PBMCs. This clonotype originated in a woman in her thirties or forties in good health. Some clones in this sample may be carry-over from other donors' samples. This rearrangement joins TRBV27 to TRBJ2-1, with 10 bases aligning to TRBD2. The chain's CDR3 is CASSPGVLAGAGEQFF. The DNA for the CDR3 is TGTGCCAGCAGTCCAGGTGTGCTAGCGGGAGCTGGTGAGCAGTTCTTC.